Listed below are T cell receptor beta chains from one sample, sequenced in a study of blood T cell repertoires in COVID-19. The assay was immunoSEQ multiplex PCR, and TCRdb's table has in-frame clones only and misses some. This table holds some 290,000 clones, roughly nine tenths found once. Sequencing was done on a sample of peripheral blood. These receptor sequences come from a man aged 18 to 29 with active or convalescent COVID-19. Each CDR3 is given with its conserved first and last residue. Fields, in order: D gene, V gene, J gene, CDR3 length, clone size, CDR3 protein, CDR3 DNA. The D gene is left open where the match is weak. The size entry is marked missing in some rows and otherwise reads once, few, many or a size class.

>TRBD2|TRBV19|TRBJ2-1|19|.
CASSSPFRLAETAYNEQFF
TGTGCCAGTAGTAGCCCTTTTAGGCTAGCGGAGACAGCCTATAATGAGCAGTTCTTC
>.|TRBV7-2|TRBJ2-3|16|.
CASSPGLDRPSDTQYF
TGTGCCAGCAGCCCAGGATTAGACAGGCCCTCGGATACGCAGTATTTT
>TRBD2|TRBV10-3|TRBJ2-2|15|.
CAISERTSSTGELFF
TGTGCCATCAGTGAACGGACTAGTTCCACCGGGGAGCTGTTTTTT
>TRBD1|TRBV24-1|TRBJ1-5|14|.
CATSAQGARQPQHF
TGTGCCACCAGTGCTCAGGGGGCTCGTCAGCCCCAGCATTTT
>.|TRBV30|TRBJ1-1|13|.
CAWTDGGNTEAFF
TGTGCCTGGACCGACGGAGGGAACACTGAAGCTTTCTTT
>.|TRBV24-1|TRBJ2-7|13|.
CATSPATGGEQYF
TGTGCCACCAGTCCAGCGACAGGCGGCGAGCAGTACTTC
>TRBD2|TRBV6-5|TRBJ2-1|16|.
CASSYFLAGAGNEQFF
TGTGCCAGCAGTTATTTTCTAGCGGGGGCGGGGAATGAGCAGTTCTTC
>.|TRBV9|TRBJ1-6|14|.
CASSVDVGASPLHF
TGTGCCAGCAGCGTAGATGTGGGCGCTTCACCCCTCCACTTT
>.|TRBV27|TRBJ1-1|14|.
CASSLYRASTEAFF
TGTGCCAGCAGTTTATACAGGGCGTCGACTGAAGCTTTCTTT
>.|TRBV6-6|TRBJ2-1|15|.
CASSYTITVYNEQFF
TGTGCCAGCAGTTACACAATAACCGTTTACAATGAGCAGTTCTTC
>.|TRBV19|TRBJ2-7|13|.
CASSIEHNYEQYF
TGTGCCAGTAGTATTGAACATAACTACGAGCAGTACTTC
>TRBD1|TRBV6-5|TRBJ1-1|12|.
CASSSQGGEAFF
TGTGCCAGCAGTTCACAGGGGGGTGAAGCTTTCTTT
>.|TRBV6-5|TRBJ2-7|15|.
CASSSIPAGDYEQYF
TGTGCCAGCAGTTCCATCCCCGCAGGGGACTACGAGCAGTACTTC
>.|TRBV5-1|TRBJ2-4|14|.
CASSRVSDKNIQYF
TGCGCCAGCAGCCGAGTTTCTGACAAAAACATTCAGTACTTC
>TRBD1|TRBV7-9|TRBJ1-5|15|.
CASSSPGQGGQPQHF
TGTGCCAGCAGCTCTCCGGGACAGGGAGGACAGCCCCAGCATTTT
>.|TRBV18|TRBJ2-1|16|.
CASSLQGRLQSGEQFF
TGTGCCAGCTCACTCCAGGGGCGTCTTCAATCCGGTGAGCAGTTCTTC
>TRBD1|TRBV19|TRBJ2-3|15|.
CASSPGGQGADTQYF
TGTGCCAGTAGCCCCGGAGGGCAGGGGGCGGATACGCAGTATTTT
>TRBD2|TRBV4-1|TRBJ2-3|15|.
CASGLAGEVTDTQYF
TGCGCCAGCGGACTAGCGGGAGAGGTCACAGATACGCAGTATTTT
>TRBD1|TRBV11-3|TRBJ1-5|17|.
CASSRRGTGGFNQPQHF
TGTGCCAGCAGCCGACGGGGGACAGGGGGATTCAATCAGCCCCAGCATTTT
>.|TRBV6-5|TRBJ2-7|14|once
CASSYSIRGYEQYF
TGTGCCAGCAGTTACTCGATTAGGGGCTACGAGCAGTACTTC
>.|TRBV29-1|TRBJ1-3|10|.
CSVGGDTIYF
TGCAGCGTTGGTGGAGACACCATATATTTT
>TRBD2|TRBV27|TRBJ2-7|17|.
CASSPGGGTSGTYEQYF
TGTGCCAGCAGTCCGGGAGGCGGGACTAGCGGGACCTACGAGCAGTACTTC
>.|TRBV5-1|TRBJ2-3|15|few
CASTLGGRSTDTQYF
TGCGCCAGCACTTTGGGAGGAAGGAGCACAGATACGCAGTATTTT
>.|TRBV5-1|TRBJ2-1|14|.
CASSLGGASNEQFF
TGCGCCAGCAGCTTGGGGGGAGCTAGCAATGAGCAGTTCTTC
>.|TRBV7-9|TRBJ2-5|17|.
CASSLGDKVVFGETQYF
TGTGCCAGCAGCTTAGGGGACAAAGTTGTGTTTGGAGAGACCCAGTACTTC
>.|TRBV18|TRBJ1-4|13|.
CASSPVESGMVFF
TGTGCCAGCTCACCGGTCGAGTCCGGGATGGTGTTTTTT
>.|TRBV6-5|TRBJ1-1|12|.
CASVGRGTEAFF
TGTGCCAGCGTCGGGAGGGGCACTGAAGCTTTCTTT
>.|TRBV12-5|TRBJ1-5|11|.
CASGLAGAQHF
TGTGCTAGTGGTTTGGCGGGGGCCCAGCATTTT
>.|TRBV6-5|TRBJ1-5|14|.
CASRPQIRFQPQHF
TGTGCCAGCAGACCACAGATCAGGTTTCAGCCCCAGCATTTT
>.|TRBV28|TRBJ2-5|17|few
CASSSNRLDIHQETQYF
TGTGCCAGCAGTTCGAATAGACTAGATATACATCAAGAGACCCAGTACTTC
>.|TRBV2|TRBJ1-1|14|.
CASSALQANTEAFF
TGTGCCAGCAGTGCATTACAGGCCAACACTGAAGCTTTCTTT
>.|TRBV6-1|TRBJ1-1|14|.
CASSEIVLRGEAFF
TGTGCCAGCAGTGAAATCGTTCTACGGGGTGAAGCTTTCTTT
>.|TRBV30|TRBJ2-7|12|.
CAWSVSGYEQYF
TGTGCCTGGAGTGTTTCAGGTTACGAGCAGTACTTC
>TRBD1|TRBV2|TRBJ1-4|14|.
CATKTGTAREKLFF
TGTGCCACAAAAACCGGGACAGCGAGGGAAAAACTGTTTTTT
>TRBD2|TRBV18|TRBJ2-3|17|.
CASSPPPGLASVDTQYF
TGTGCCAGCTCACCACCGCCGGGACTAGCGTCTGTAGATACGCAGTATTTT
>TRBD2|TRBV5-1|TRBJ2-3|14|.
CASRSGGPTDTQYF
TGCGCCAGCCGGAGCGGGGGACCCACAGATACGCAGTATTTT
>TRBD2|TRBV7-2|TRBJ2-2|15|.
CASSPGLANTGELFF
TGTGCCAGCAGCCCGGGACTAGCGAACACCGGGGAGCTGTTTTTT
>.|TRBV5-6|TRBJ1-6|14|once
CASSLEGAHSPLHF
TGTGCCAGCAGCTTGGAAGGGGCACATTCACCCCTCCACTTT
>.|TRBV21-1|TRBJ2-7|16|.
CASSKAGSGGLDEQYF
TGTGCCAGCAGCAAAGCGGGGAGCGGGGGGTTGGACGAGCAGTACTTC
>TRBD1|TRBV7-9|TRBJ1-1|15|once
CASSYSQGPNTEAFF
TGTGCCAGCAGCTACTCACAGGGGCCCAACACTGAAGCTTTCTTT
>TRBD1|TRBV6-5|TRBJ2-5|13|.
CASSSDRGETQYF
TGTGCCAGCAGCTCGGACAGGGGAGAGACCCAGTACTTC
>TRBD1|TRBV30|TRBJ1-2|14|.
CAWRDRVGNYGYTF
TGTGCCTGGAGAGACAGGGTTGGTAACTATGGCTACACCTTC
>TRBD1|TRBV5-1|TRBJ2-2|15|.
CASSSTGETTGELFF
TGCGCCAGCAGCTCCACAGGGGAGACCACCGGGGAGCTGTTTTTT
>.|TRBV9|TRBJ1-3|14|.
CASSVQREGNTIYF
TGTGCCAGCAGCGTACAGAGGGAAGGAAACACCATATATTTT
>TRBD1|TRBV19|TRBJ1-5|14|few
CASAQGSGNQPQHF
TGTGCCAGTGCACAGGGGTCGGGCAATCAGCCCCAGCATTTT